The text below deals with one TCR beta chain. Its matching antigen is unknown. TCRdb analysed the RT-PCR reads with MiXCR anew, one entry per CDR3 protein. The sample holds 710,000 or so distinct CDR3 sequences; around a sixth are singletons and the top ten take around 10%. This specimen belongs to a study of response to subunit inactivated influenza vaccine. Points from the study as a whole: Seasonal influenza vaccination, on each occasion, was suggested by the authors to recruit few new T cells.

CDR1 and CDR2 (germline): MGHRA, YSYEKL. This CDR3 has 13 residues. The V and J ends lost 0 bases and 12 bases respectively, with 11 bases between them. The chain couples TRBV4-1 to TRBJ1-4; D remains ambiguous. Sample: PBMCs from blood, taken 11 to 12 days after vaccination. The receptor comes from a middle-aged man who received an inactivated influenza vaccine. The CDR3, as DNA: TGCGCCAGCAGCCAAGATCGGGGAAGGCAACTGTTTTTT. Protein product: CASSQDRGRQLFF.